Described below is a single T cell receptor beta chain sequence and its context. The antigen is not known. The data originate from a study of cytomegalovirus exposure and HLA in healthy donors. Study in general: Researchers found that roughly 81% of under 450 genotyped donors fell within the Caucasian-associated ancestry cluster.

V shed 8 bases and J 3 bases; nucleotides not matched to a gene: 0. This CDR3 has 11 amino acids. Germline V gene data show CDR1 as KGHSH and CDR2 as LQKENI. Study-wide points: Later analysis showed most CMV-associated TCR beta chains appearing HLA-restricted.

In the PCR, 60 Vbeta and 13 Jbeta primers were used. Generated by immunoSEQ multiplex PCR, the TCRdb table keeps only in-frame clones and is missing some. The data hold 140,000 to 150,000 clones, with around three quarters observed a single time. Material: PBMCs. This TCR was sampled from a man between 35 and 55 years old in good health and CMV-seronegative. The chain couples TRBV18 to TRBJ2-5; 7 bases match TRBD1. This chain's CDR3 is CASGTEETQYF. The CDR3 region has the DNA TGTGCCAGCGGGACAGAAGAGACCCAGTACTTC.